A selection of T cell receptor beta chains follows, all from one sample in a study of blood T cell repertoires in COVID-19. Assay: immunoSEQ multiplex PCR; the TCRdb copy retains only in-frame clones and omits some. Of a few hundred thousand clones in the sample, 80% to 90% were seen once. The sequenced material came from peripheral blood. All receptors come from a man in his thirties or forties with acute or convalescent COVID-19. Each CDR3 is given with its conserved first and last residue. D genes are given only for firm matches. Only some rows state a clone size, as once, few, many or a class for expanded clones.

CASSVSDRGHTGELFF	TGTGCCAGCAGCGTAAGCGACAGGGGGCATACCGGGGAGCTGTTTTTT	-	TRBV9	TRBJ2-2	TRBD1
CASSPKGLGLDGELFF	TGTGCCAGCAGCCCTAAGGGGCTAGGTCTTGACGGGGAGCTGTTTTTT	-	TRBV7-3	TRBJ2-2	-
CASSATFSGANVLTF	TGTGCCAGCTCGGCCACGTTCTCTGGGGCCAACGTCCTGACTTTC	-	TRBV18	TRBJ2-6	-
CASTTYRVGNQPQHF	TGTGCCAGTACCACATACAGGGTAGGCAATCAGCCCCAGCATTTT	-	TRBV19	TRBJ1-5	-
CASSRDNKPTDTQYF	TGTGCCAGCAGCAGAGATAATAAGCCCACAGATACGCAGTATTTT	-	TRBV21-1	TRBJ2-3	-
CASSRQPTAGNTIYF	TGTGCCAGCAGTCGACAGCCGACAGCCGGAAACACCATATATTTT	-	TRBV6-5	TRBJ1-3	-
CASSLDRGVSGNTIYF	TGTGCCAGCAGCTTAGATCGGGGTGTCTCTGGAAACACCATATATTTT	once	TRBV7-9	TRBJ1-3	-
CASSSRTSGASYEQYF	TGTGCCAGCAGTTCGAGGACTAGCGGGGCCTCCTACGAGCAGTACTTC	-	TRBV7-9	TRBJ2-7	TRBD2
CASNRVGTEAFF	TGTGCCAGCAACCGGGTCGGCACTGAAGCTTTCTTT	once	TRBV28	TRBJ1-1	-
CASSPQGSGNTIYF	TGTGCCAGCTCACCCCAGGGGTCGGGAAACACCATATATTTT	-	TRBV18	TRBJ1-3	-
CASSLNAGAFNEKLFF	TGTGCCAGTAGCTTAAATGCGGGAGCTTTTAATGAAAAACTGTTTTTT	-	TRBV19	TRBJ1-4	-
CASSPTSKSYEQYF	TGTGCCAGCAGCCCTACTAGCAAATCCTACGAGCAGTACTTC	-	TRBV14	TRBJ2-7	-
CASSRTLAGEYSYEQYF	TGTGCCAGCAGCCGTACTCTAGCGGGAGAATACTCCTACGAGCAGTACTTC	-	TRBV7-9	TRBJ2-7	TRBD2
CASSVVGGGANYGYTF	TGTGCCAGCAGCGTAGTAGGAGGGGGCGCCAATTATGGCTACACCTTC	-	TRBV9	TRBJ1-2	TRBD1
CASSFSQGIAQPQHF	TGTGCCAGCAGCTTCAGCCAGGGGATTGCTCAGCCCCAGCATTTT	-	TRBV7-9	TRBJ1-5	-
CASSSGGAGGGEQYF	TGTGCCAGCAGTTCAGGGGGAGCGGGAGGAGGCGAGCAGTACTTC	-	TRBV6-2/TRBV6-3	TRBJ2-7	TRBD2
CASSIWTIQADNEQFF	TGTGCCAGCAGCATATGGACTATTCAAGCCGACAATGAGCAGTTCTTC	-	TRBV7-9	TRBJ2-1	-
CASGPIHHSGNTIYF	TGTGCCAGCGGCCCAATACACCACTCTGGAAACACCATATATTTT	-	TRBV6-5	TRBJ1-3	-
CASSYPAGYGYTF	TGTGCCAGCAGTTACCCGGCAGGGTATGGCTACACCTTC	-	TRBV6-6	TRBJ1-2	-
CASSQETGTSGSYNEQFF	TGTGCCAGCAGCCAGGAAACCGGGACTAGCGGGAGTTACAATGAGCAGTTCTTC	-	TRBV4-2	TRBJ2-1	TRBD2
CASSLSPGADTEAFF	TGTGCCAGCAGCTTAAGTCCAGGGGCGGACACTGAAGCTTTCTTT	-	TRBV7-3	TRBJ1-1	-
CASSLLSGTVGTGELFF	TGCGCCAGCAGCTTGTTAAGCGGGACGGTGGGGACCGGGGAGCTGTTTTTT	-	TRBV5-1	TRBJ2-2	TRBD2
CASSEFWLGRPSGGYTF	TGTGCCAGCAGTGAATTTTGGTTGGGCAGGCCGTCTGGTGGCTACACCTTC	-	TRBV6-1	TRBJ1-2	-
CASSLVRDEQYF	TGTGCCAGCAGTTTAGTGCGCGACGAGCAGTACTTC	-	TRBV6-5	TRBJ2-7	-
CASSFQDMNTEAFF	TGCGCCAGCAGCTTCCAGGACATGAACACTGAAGCTTTCTTT	-	TRBV5-1	TRBJ1-1	-
CASSELAGGNEQFF	TGTGCCAGCAGTGAACTAGCGGGAGGCAATGAGCAGTTCTTC	few	TRBV6-1	TRBJ2-1	TRBD2
CASSGVMNTEAFF	TGTGCCAGTAGCGGGGTGATGAACACTGAAGCTTTCTTT	-	TRBV19	TRBJ1-1	-
CASSSTQDQPQHF	TGTGCCAGCTCATCAACGCAGGATCAGCCCCAGCATTTT	few	TRBV18	TRBJ1-5	-
CASSPGTGTYSNQPQHF	TGTGCCAGCTCACCAGGGACAGGAACCTATAGCAATCAGCCCCAGCATTTT	once	TRBV18	TRBJ1-5	TRBD1
CASSPDGGPPQPQHF	TGTGCCAGCAGCCCGGATGGGGGCCCCCCTCAGCCCCAGCATTTT	-	TRBV9	TRBJ1-5	-
CAIQTGGEDGYTF	TGTGCCATCCAGACAGGGGGCGAGGATGGCTACACCTTC	-	TRBV28	TRBJ1-2	TRBD1
CASSGVYNEQFF	TGTGCCAGCAGCGGAGTCTACAATGAGCAGTTCTTC	-	TRBV5-4	TRBJ2-1	-
CASRQLRGEQFF	TGTGCCAGCAGGCAACTCCGGGGTGAGCAGTTCTTC	-	TRBV6-5	TRBJ2-1	-
CASSLEAGTNYGYTF	TGTGCCAGCAGCTTAGAAGCAGGGACTAACTATGGCTACACCTTC	-	TRBV7-6	TRBJ1-2	-
CASRKTGGEQYF	TGTGCCAGTAGAAAGACAGGGGGCGAGCAGTACTTC	-	TRBV19	TRBJ2-7	TRBD1
CASSETRETQYF	TGTGCCAGCAGTGAAACTCGGGAGACCCAGTACTTC	-	TRBV6-1	TRBJ2-5	-
CASSDDQGNTGELFF	TGCGCCAGCAGTGATGATCAGGGAAACACCGGGGAGCTGTTTTTT	once	TRBV10-1	TRBJ2-2	-
CASSPYGGGDYGYTF	TGTGCCAGCAGTCCGTATGGGGGCGGCGACTATGGCTACACCTTC	-	TRBV6-6	TRBJ1-2	-
CASSAQGTYQPQHF	TGTGCCAGCAGCGCACAGGGGACCTATCAGCCCCAGCATTTT	-	TRBV9	TRBJ1-5	TRBD1
CASLWTGETTGGINEQFF	TGTGCCAGCCTATGGACAGGGGAGACTACCGGGGGGATCAATGAGCAGTTCTTC	-	TRBV6-4	TRBJ2-1	TRBD1
CASSANMNTEAFF	TGTGCCAGCAGCGCGAATATGAACACTGAAGCTTTCTTT	-	TRBV2	TRBJ1-1	-
CASSGQGLNYGYTF	TGTGCCAGCAGTGGACAGGGCCTAAACTATGGCTACACCTTC	-	TRBV25-1	TRBJ1-2	TRBD1
CASSQGSGGLYNEQFF	TGTGCCAGCAGCCAGGGTAGCGGGGGCCTCTACAATGAGCAGTTCTTC	-	TRBV3-1/TRBV3-2	TRBJ2-1	TRBD2
CASSPTGDFSPLHF	TGTGCCAGCTCACCGACAGGGGACTTTTCACCCCTCCACTTT	once	TRBV18	TRBJ1-6	TRBD1
CASSRGRNNEQFF	TGTGCCAGCAGTCGAGGGAGGAATAATGAGCAGTTCTTC	-	TRBV6-5	TRBJ2-1	-
CASSYLAGAGNNEQFF	TGTGCCAGCAGTTATCTAGCGGGAGCGGGGAACAATGAGCAGTTCTTC	-	TRBV7-6	TRBJ2-1	TRBD2
CAAGQGVNSPLHF	TGTGCCGCCGGCCAAGGGGTTAATTCACCCCTCCACTTT	few	TRBV2	TRBJ1-6	-
CASSLGSGQPQHF	TGTGCCAGCAGCTTGGGGTCGGGACAGCCCCAGCATTTT	-	TRBV7-9	TRBJ1-5	-